In its sample, the clone carrying this T cell receptor beta chain was seen a few times. The antigen is not known. The read ends 3 residues shy of where the CDR3 ends; the end is completed using the germline J gene. The data originate from a study of T cell clonality in common variable immunodeficiency. TCRdb's table, derived via immunoSEQ multiplex PCR, lists solely in-frame clones and lacks some. The sample has about 42,000 clones, none seen only once; the top ten hold roughly 5.5%. Notes on the study in general: CVID subjects showed higher TCRbeta clonality than healthy controls. Reportedly, TCR beta sequences from common variable immunodeficiency showed fewer deletions and N-nucleotide insertions.

CVID subjects were neither ill nor on immunomodulatory or immunosuppressive medication at sampling. Germline V gene lookup returns CDR1 SGHVS and CDR2 FNYEAQ. CDR3 length: 15 residues. The ends lost 5 bases at V and 3 bases at J; junction bases unmatched: 5. The chain couples TRBV7-6 to TRBJ2-1; TRBD1 aligns across 9 bases. Sequences were obtained from peripheral blood mononuclear cells. The TCR originated in a human donor with common variable immunodeficiency. The chain's CDR3 is CASSPGQGSYNEQFF. CDR3 bases read: TGTGCCAGCAGCCCGGGACAGGGAAGCTACAATGAG.